The 16 T cell receptor beta chains below come from one sample, sequenced in a study of CD8 T cells in Susac syndrome. The authors reverse transcribed about 0.45 to 1 ug RNA with random hexamers. TCRdb ran MiXCR on the immunoSEQ multiplex PCR reads and lists one entry per CDR3 protein. The table lists more than 100,000 distinct CDR3 sequences, 90% to 95% of them singletons. The specimen was CD8+ T cells from PBMCs. These receptors originate from a human donor with Susac syndrome.

The rearrangement uses TRBV29-1 and TRBJ2-3; 11 bases are a match to TRBD2. Germline lookup yields CDR1 SQVTM and CDR2 ANQGSEA. V lost 6 bases and J lost 7; bases outside the gene matches: 15. The CDR3 totals 16 residues. CDR3 residues: CSVERSRLAGLYTQYF. The CDR3, as DNA: TGCAGCGTGGAACGGTCCCGACTAGCGGGGTTATATACGCAGTATTTT.

This clonotype was found once. The genes are TRBV7-8 and TRBJ1-5; 10 bases align to TRBD1. CDR3 length: 18 residues. Germline V gene data show CDR1 as SGHVS and CDR2 as FQNEAQ. With 5 bases clipped from V and 0 bases from J, the junction kept 10 bases outside the gene matches. The CDR3: CASSPTGQGFYSNQPQHF. CDR3 nucleotide sequence: TGTGCCAGCAGCCCTACGGGACAGGGGTTCTATAGCAATCAGCCCCAGCATTTT. The full variable domain, rest sourced from reference TRBV7-8 and TRBJ1-5, is GAGVSQSPRYKVAKRGQDVALRCDPISGHVSLFWYQQALGQGPEFLTYFQNEAQLDKSGLPSDRFFAERPEGSVSTLKIQRTQQEDSAVYLCASSPTGQGFYSNQPQHFGDGTRLSIL.

V gene TRBV5-6 combines with J gene TRBJ2-7; TRBD2 agrees at 8 bases. V was pared by 4 bases and J by 3 bases, with 12 bases of the junction left unmatched. The germline V gene has CDR1 SGHDT and CDR2 YYEEEE. The CDR3 consists of 16 residues. The DNA for the CDR3 is TGTGCCAGCAGCCCGTCCGGGGGGGCCTTGGACTACGAGCAGTACTTC. Its translation: CASSPSGGALDYEQYF.

V gene TRBV24-1 combines with J gene TRBJ2-1, with D perhaps matching TRBD2 (5 bases). The germline V and J ends were trimmed by 3 bases and 10 bases, with 9 bases remaining between them. This CDR3 spans 12 amino acids. Germline V gene data show CDR1 as KGHDR and CDR2 as SFDVKD. The CDR3 DNA is TGTGCCACCAGTGATCTAGGACTGGAGCAGTTCTTC. Translated, it gives CATSDLGLEQFF.

The V call is TRBV6-5, the J call TRBJ1-6, with a weak D call TRBD1 (5 bases). CDR3 size: 13 residues. Germline V gene data show CDR1 as MNHEY and CDR2 as SVGAGI. V was cut by 6 bases and J by 6 bases, with 9 bases left in between. The CDR3 sequence is CASSGAFNSPLHF. CDR3 DNA sequence: TGTGCCAGCAGCGGGGCTTTTAATTCACCCCTCCACTTT.

This rearrangement joins TRBV6-6 to TRBJ2-5; TRBD1 might be the D (6 bases). V lost 3 bases and J lost 4, with 12 bases in between. There are 14 residues in the CDR3. The V gene's germline CDR1 is MNHNY and CDR2 SVGAGI (reference sequence). CDR3 region: CASSYPDRGETQYF. CDR3 nucleotide sequence: TGTGCCAGCAGTTATCCGGACAGAGGAGAGACCCAGTACTTC.

This rearrangement joins TRBV7-3 to TRBJ2-2; D not resolved. Germline lookup yields CDR1 SGHTA and CDR2 FQGTGA. CDR3 length: 14 residues. V shed 2 bases and J shed 6 bases, with 10 bases lying between them. CDR3 sequence: CASSLLGSAGELFF. CDR3 coding DNA: TGTGCCAGCAGCTTACTAGGGTCCGCCGGGGAGCTGTTTTTT.

The V call is TRBV9, the J call TRBJ2-1; the D gene could be TRBD1 or TRBD2 (6 bases each). Between the trimmed V and J ends, which lost 4 bases and 0 bases, there was a span of 20 bases. The CDR3 sequence is 18 residues long. Per germline, CDR1 SGDLS and CDR2 YYNGEE. The CDR3 nucleotides read TGTGCCAGCAGCACTCAGTCGGGGGCGGGTAGCTCCTACAATGAGCAGTTCTTC. This encodes CASSTQSGAGSSYNEQFF.

The count of this clonotype is one. V usage is TRBV12-5 and J usage is TRBJ2-7; a weak D match, TRBD1 (5 bases). Per the germline V gene, CDR1 is LGHNT and CDR2 is FRNRAP. Deletions cut 5 bases from V and 0 bases from J, with 11 bases between. The CDR3 covers 14 residues. The CDR3 DNA reads as TGTGCTAGTGGTGTACAGGAGCTCTCCTACGAGCAGTACTTC. Its translation: CASGVQELSYEQYF.

This chain links TRBV2 with TRBJ2-7; no definite D call. This CDR3 region has 15 residues. Deletions cut 3 bases from V and 0 bases from J, with 12 bases between. CDR1 and CDR2 from the germline V gene are SNHLY and FYNNEI. The CDR3 reads CASSEGYGSSYEQYF. CDR3 DNA sequence: TGTGCCAGCAGTGAGGGGTATGGGTCCTCCTACGAGCAGTACTTC.

V usage is TRBV15 and J usage is TRBJ2-5; 10 bases map to TRBD1. CDR3 size: 15 residues. Germline V gene sequence: CDR1 LNHNV, CDR2 YYDKDF (reference sequence). V gave up 1 base and J gave up 5 bases; unmatched junction bases: 4. CDR3 sequence: CATSRGGQGYETQYF. As DNA, the CDR3 is TGTGCCACCAGCAGAGGGGGACAGGGGTACGAGACCCAGTACTTC.

The V call is TRBV6-5, the J call TRBJ2-7; 7 bases fit TRBD2. Trimming removed 6 bases from V and 2 bases from J; junction bases left unmatched: 10. CDR1 MNHEY and CDR2 SVGAGI come from the germline V gene. The CDR3 consists of 15 residues. For the CDR3, the DNA is TGTGCCAGCAGACACTTGTGGGGAGGGCCCTACGAGCAGTACTTC. Translating gives CASRHLWGGPYEQYF.

The chain couples TRBV5-1 to TRBJ2-1; 9 positions match TRBD2. Germline V lookup: CDR1 SGHRS, CDR2 YFSETQ. CDR3 length: 16 amino acids. V was pared by 0 bases and J by 7 bases, with 8 bases of the junction left unmatched. The CDR3 sequence is CASSLEGGGAWNEQFF. The CDR3 bases are TGCGCCAGCAGCTTGGAAGGCGGGGGGGCCTGGAATGAGCAGTTCTTC.

CDR3 in DNA: TGCAGTGCTAGAGATCAACTAGCGGGGGGGCCGGGCTACGAGCAGTACTTC. Translation gives CSARDQLAGGPGYEQYF. The chain links TRBV20-1 to TRBJ2-7, with 13 bases matching TRBD2. V shed 0 bases, J shed 3 bases, and the junction held 8 bases outside the gene matches. Germline CDR1 is DFQATT and CDR2 is SNEGSKA (reference sequence). The CDR3 has 17 residues.

The J gene is TRBJ2-7, the V gene TRBV14; D unresolved. Germline V CDR1 and CDR2: SGHDN, FVKESK. The V gene lost 1 base and the J gene lost 4 bases, with 5 bases spanning the gap. The CDR3 loop spans 12 amino acids. The chain's CDR3 is CASSQGAYEQYF. The CDR3 DNA follows: TGTGCCAGCAGCCAAGGGGCTTACGAGCAGTACTTC.

This chain links TRBV5-1 with TRBJ1-2, with 10 bases aligning to TRBD1. The junction had 4 bases not matched to a gene; V was cut back by 1 base and J by 4 bases. The CDR3 runs to 15 residues. The germline V gene encodes CDR1 SGHRS and CDR2 YFSETQ. The CDR3 here is CASSLRGQGSYGYTF. For the CDR3, the DNA is TGCGCCAGCAGCTTGAGGGGACAGGGGTCCTATGGCTACACCTTC.